This T cell receptor beta chain was found in a study of tumor-infiltrating lymphocytes in primary liver carcinoma. Study at large: Donors underwent surgery for histopathologically diagnosed primary liver carcinoma. The cohort included men and women aged 30 to 69 years. There were roughly 3.65 to 7.5 million productive TCRbeta reads per sample, a yield similar across tissue types.

RNA isolated from unsorted whole blood supplied the blood RNA, with germline DNA also extracted. Among the patients, all had chronic HBV infection and none had been treated. From 500 ng total RNA, TCR beta cDNA was generated with a primer in the constant region. For TCR beta, libraries were produced by three nested multiplex PCR rounds using slightly modified ARM-PCR. TCRdb reprocessed the multiplex PCR reads with MiXCR, giving one entry per CDR3 protein. The sample has a few hundred thousand distinct CDR3 sequences, more than 55% seen once. This clonotype was counted a single time. The sample taken for sequencing was peripheral blood. The TCR sequence derives from a woman in her 30s with primary liver carcinoma and hepatitis B virus infection.

Written as DNA, the CDR3 is TGTGCCAGCAGATCTACTAGCGGCACCAGAACAGATACGCAGTATTTT. Translated, it gives CASRSTSGTRTDTQYF. The V and J genes are TRBV28 and TRBJ2-3; 8 bases align to TRBD2. There are 16 residues in the CDR3. After removal of 6 bases from V and 3 bases from J, the junction contained 11 bases not matched to a gene. Germline V gives CDR1 MDHEN, CDR2 SYDVKM. The whole variable domain, filled in from reference TRBV28 and TRBJ2-3, reads DVKVTQSSRYLVKRTGEKVFLECVQDMDHENMFWYRQDPGLGLRLIYFSYDVKMKEKGDIPEGYSVSREKKERFSLILESASTNQTSMYLCASRSTSGTRTDTQYFGPGTRLTVL.